Following are 7 T cell receptor beta chains from one sample sequenced in a study of T cell responses to AZD1222 COVID-19 vaccine. Produced via immunoSEQ multiplex PCR; TCRdb's table is partial and in-frame only. The data contain about 140,000 clones, roughly 90% of them seen just once; the ten biggest clones take up roughly 3%. This sample comprised peripheral blood, obtained 28 days after the second AZD1222 dose. The origin of the receptors is an adult who received the AZD1222 COVID-19 vaccine.

The chain joins TRBV30 to TRBJ2-5; the D call may be TRBD1 or TRBD2 (6 bases each). The CDR3 loop spans 13 amino acids. V lost 4 bases and J lost 5, with 14 bases in between. Germline CDR1 is GTSNPN and CDR2 is SVGIG (reference sequence). The CDR3 bases are TGTGCCTGGAATCATGGGGGGCAGGAGACCCAGTACTTC. Translated: CAWNHGGQETQYF.

The CDR3 loop reads CASSPLTSDHNEQFF. CDR3 DNA: TGTGCCAGCAGTCCACTGACTAGCGACCACAATGAGCAGTTCTTC. J is TRBJ2-1 and V is TRBV6-4; 8 bases agree with TRBD2. Germline values: CDR1 MRHNA, CDR2 SNTAGT. With 5 bases clipped from V and 5 bases from J, the junction kept 8 bases outside the gene matches. The CDR3 loop spans 15 amino acids.

The rearrangement joins TRBV19 to TRBJ1-2; D not resolved. V was trimmed by 5 bases and J by 8 bases, leaving 15 bases between them. Germline V gene data show CDR1 as LNHDA and CDR2 as SQIVND (reference sequence). The CDR3 covers 13 residues. The CDR3 DNA follows: TGTGCCAGTAGTCCAGAGTCCCAAAGGGGCTACACCTTC. Its translation: CASSPESQRGYTF.

V gene TRBV10-3 combines with J gene TRBJ2-1; TRBD2 might be the D (6 bases). Trimming shortened V by 10 bases and J by 8 bases, and 15 bases separated the two germline ends. The CDR3 runs 12 residues. Germline V gene lookup returns CDR1 ENHRY and CDR2 SYGVKD. In DNA, the CDR3 is TGTGCCAGCAAAAAGGAGGGAGATGAGCAGTTCTTC. Translated, it gives CASKKEGDEQFF.

The chain joins TRBV18 to TRBJ1-1; unclear D gene. The CDR3 runs 13 residues. V lost 2 bases, J lost 7 bases, and 11 bases lay in between. Per the germline V gene, CDR1 is KGHSH and CDR2 is LQKENI. The DNA for the CDR3 is TGTGCCAGCTCACCAGGGTTGGAAGTTGAAGCTTTCTTT. It translates to CASSPGLEVEAFF.

This chain links TRBV6-2 or TRBV6-3 with TRBJ2-7, with TRBD2 identical over 16 bases. This CDR3 comprises 18 residues. The germline gives CDR1 MNHEY, CDR2 SVGEGT. The ends lost 5 bases at V and 0 bases at J; junction bases unmatched: 7. CDR3 loop: CASSPGTSGGEISYEQYF. In nucleotides, the CDR3 is TGTGCCAGCAGTCCCGGGACTAGCGGGGGGGAGATCTCCTACGAGCAGTACTTC.

J is TRBJ2-2 and V is TRBV4-1; 8 nucleotides line up with TRBD2. This CDR3 contains 15 residues. The V gene end was trimmed by 4 bases and the J gene end by 5 bases; junction bases not matched to a gene: 6. Germline CDR1 and CDR2: MGHRA and YSYEKL. The CDR3 DNA is TGCGCCAGCAGCCTCCGGGAGGGCCGAACCGGGGAGCTGTTTTTT. Encoded protein: CASSLREGRTGELFF.